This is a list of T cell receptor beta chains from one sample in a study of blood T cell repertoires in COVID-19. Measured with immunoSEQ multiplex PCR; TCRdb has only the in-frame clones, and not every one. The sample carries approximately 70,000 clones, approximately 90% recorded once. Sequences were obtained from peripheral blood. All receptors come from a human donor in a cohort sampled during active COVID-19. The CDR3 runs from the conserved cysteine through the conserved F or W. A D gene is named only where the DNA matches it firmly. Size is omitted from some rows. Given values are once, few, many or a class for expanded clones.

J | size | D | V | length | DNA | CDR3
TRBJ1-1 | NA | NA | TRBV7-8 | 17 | TGTGCCAGCAGCTTATTCCGGATAGGGGCTCCACACACTGAAGCTTTCTTT | CASSLFRIGAPHTEAFF
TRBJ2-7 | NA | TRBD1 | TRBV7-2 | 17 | TGTGCCAGCAGCTTAACCCCGACAGGGCATAAACACTACGAGCAGTACTTC | CASSLTPTGHKHYEQYF
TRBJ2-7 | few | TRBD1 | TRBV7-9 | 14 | TGTGCCAGCAGCTTGGAGACAGGGGGCTACGAGCAGTACTTC | CASSLETGGYEQYF
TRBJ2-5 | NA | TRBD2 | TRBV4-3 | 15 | TGCGCCAGCAGCCAATTTAGCGGGGGGCAAGAGACCCAGTACTTC | CASSQFSGGQETQYF
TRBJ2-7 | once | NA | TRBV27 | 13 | TGTGCCAGCAGTTATAAGGGGTTTAGCGAGCAGTACTTC | CASSYKGFSEQYF
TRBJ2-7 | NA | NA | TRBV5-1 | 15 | TGCGCCAGCAGCGCCAGGCAGGGTAGCTCCTACGAGCAGTACTTC | CASSARQGSSYEQYF
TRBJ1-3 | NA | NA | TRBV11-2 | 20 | TGTGCCAGCAGCTTAGACGTGTCCCGGCGGGTGTACCCCTCTGGAAACACCATATATTTT | CASSLDVSRRVYPSGNTIYF
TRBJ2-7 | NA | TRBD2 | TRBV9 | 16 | TGTGCCAGCAGCGCAGGGTCGGGGGGGCCCTCCTACGAGCAGTACTTC | CASSAGSGGPSYEQYF
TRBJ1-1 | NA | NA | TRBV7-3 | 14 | TGTGCCAGCAGCGAAAATGCGCTGAACACTGAAGCTTTCTTT | CASSENALNTEAFF
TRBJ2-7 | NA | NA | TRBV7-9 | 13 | TGTGCCAGCAGCGATGGAGGACTTTACGAGCAGTACTTC | CASSDGGLYEQYF
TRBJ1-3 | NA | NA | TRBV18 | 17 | TGTGCCAGCTCACCACCGGGGGCCGGAAGAGCTGGAAACACCATATATTTT | CASSPPGAGRAGNTIYF
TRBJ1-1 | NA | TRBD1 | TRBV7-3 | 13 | TGTGCCAGCAGCTGGACGGGACAGGATGAAGCTTTCTTT | CASSWTGQDEAFF
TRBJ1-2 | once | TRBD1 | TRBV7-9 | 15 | TGTGCCAGCGAGGACAGGGCCCCCGAGTTGGGTGGCTACACCTTC | CASEDRAPELGGYTF
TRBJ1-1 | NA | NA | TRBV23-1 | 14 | TGCGCCAGCAGTCGGCTACAGGGGAACACTGAAGCTTTCTTT | CASSRLQGNTEAFF
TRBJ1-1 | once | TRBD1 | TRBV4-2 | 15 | TGTGCCAGCAGCCCGAACAGGGGGAGTAGTACTGAAGCTTTCTTT | CASSPNRGSSTEAFF
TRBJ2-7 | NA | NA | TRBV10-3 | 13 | TGTGCCATCAGTGAGATTTCTACCCACGAGCAGTACTTC | CAISEISTHEQYF
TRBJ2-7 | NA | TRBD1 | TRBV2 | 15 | TGTGCCAGCACCCCCGGCAGGGGGTATGACTACGAGCAGTACTTC | CASTPGRGYDYEQYF
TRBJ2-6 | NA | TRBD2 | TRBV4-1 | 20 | TGCGCCAGCAGCCTATTACTAGCGGGTGCGTTATCAGGGAGGGCCAACGTCCTGACTTTC | CASSLLLAGALSGRANVLTF
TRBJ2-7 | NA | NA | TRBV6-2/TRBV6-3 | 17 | TGTGCCAGCAGTTACCCCATTTCAGGCCTCGACTCCTACGAGCAGTACTTC | CASSYPISGLDSYEQYF
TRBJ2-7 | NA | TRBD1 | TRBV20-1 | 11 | TGCAGTGCATCCAGGGGGCGCGAGCAGTACTTC | CSASRGREQYF
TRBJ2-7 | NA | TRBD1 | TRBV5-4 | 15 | TGTGCCAGCAGCCCTGCCGGGACAGGGGGGTACGAGCAGTACTTC | CASSPAGTGGYEQYF
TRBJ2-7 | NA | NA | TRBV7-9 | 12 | TGTGCCAGCAGCCCTCGGGACTACGAGCAGTACTTC | CASSPRDYEQYF
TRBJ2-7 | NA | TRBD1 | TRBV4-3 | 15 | TGCGCCAGCAGTCAGGGGCAGGGGGCCGCCTACGAGCAGTACTTC | CASSQGQGAAYEQYF
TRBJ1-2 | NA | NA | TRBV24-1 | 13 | TGTGCCACCAGACCAGACGGAGACTATGGCTACACCTTC | CATRPDGDYGYTF
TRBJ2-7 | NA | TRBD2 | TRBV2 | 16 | TGTGCCAGCAGTGAAGTAGCACCGGGACTATCCTACGAGCAGTACTTC | CASSEVAPGLSYEQYF
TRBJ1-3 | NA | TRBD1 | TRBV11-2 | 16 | TGTGCCAGCAGCGCCTGGACAGGGCGACACTTGGACACCATATATTTT | CASSAWTGRHLDTIYF
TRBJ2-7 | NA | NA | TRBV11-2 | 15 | TGTGCCAGCAGCTTATCCGGGCGGGACCCCTACGAGCAGTACTTC | CASSLSGRDPYEQYF
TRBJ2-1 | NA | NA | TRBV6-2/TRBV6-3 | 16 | TGTGCCAGCAGCCCTAAACCGAGGAGCTCCTACAATGAGCAGTTCTTC | CASSPKPRSSYNEQFF
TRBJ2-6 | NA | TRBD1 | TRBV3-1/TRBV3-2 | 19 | TGTGCCAGCAGCTTTCATCTAGGACAGGGAAGCTCTGGGGCCAACGTCCTGACTTTC | CASSFHLGQGSSGANVLTF
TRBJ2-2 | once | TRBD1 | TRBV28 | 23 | TGTGCCGGACCCCTACAGTTTCACCTAACTAGTATAGGGGGCTTGAGGCGCACCGGGGAGCTGTTTTTT | CAGPLQFHLTSIGGLRRTGELFF
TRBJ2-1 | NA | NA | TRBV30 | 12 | TGTGCCTGGAGTGTACAGGGCGGTGAGCAGTTCTTC | CAWSVQGGEQFF
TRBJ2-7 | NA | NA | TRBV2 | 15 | TGTGCCAGCTTTTCACTCCGGGACACAGTGGGGGAGCAGTACTTC | CASFSLRDTVGEQYF
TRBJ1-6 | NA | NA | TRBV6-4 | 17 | TGTGCCAGCAGTGAATTTTTCGGGTCAGGGGTCGATTCACCCCTCCACTTT | CASSEFFGSGVDSPLHF
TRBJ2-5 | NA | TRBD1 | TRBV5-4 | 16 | TGTGCCAGCAGCCCGACGACAGGGCCTACCCAAGAGACCCAGTACTTC | CASSPTTGPTQETQYF
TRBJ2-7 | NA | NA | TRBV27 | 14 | TGTGCCAGCAGTTTATCCCGACAGTTCTACGAGCAGTACTTC | CASSLSRQFYEQYF
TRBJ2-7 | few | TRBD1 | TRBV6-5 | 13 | TGTGCCAGCAGGCCCCCAGGGGGCCACGAGCAGTACTTC | CASRPPGGHEQYF
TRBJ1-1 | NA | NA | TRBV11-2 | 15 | TGTGCCAGCGGGATCACAGGGAACGTGAACACTGAAGCTTTCTTT | CASGITGNVNTEAFF
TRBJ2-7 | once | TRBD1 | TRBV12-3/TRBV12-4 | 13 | TGTGCCAGCAGCTGGGACAGGGTCTACGAGCAGTACTTC | CASSWDRVYEQYF
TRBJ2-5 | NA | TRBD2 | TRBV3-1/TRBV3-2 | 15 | TGTGCCAGCAGCCAAGCTCGGGGGGGCCGAGAGACCCAGTACTTC | CASSQARGGRETQYF
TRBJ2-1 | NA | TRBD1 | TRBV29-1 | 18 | TGCAGCGTTGACGGACAGGACATATCTACGAAACTACACGATGAGCAGTTCTTC | CSVDGQDISTKLHDEQFF
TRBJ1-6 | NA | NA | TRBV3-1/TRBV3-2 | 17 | TGTGCCAGCAGCCAAGATAGCCCCGGGACACCTATTTCACCCCTCCACTTT | CASSQDSPGTPISPLHF
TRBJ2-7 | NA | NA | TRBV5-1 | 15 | TGCGCCAGCAGCTTGACAGGGATGGGAACCCACGAGCAGTACTTC | CASSLTGMGTHEQYF
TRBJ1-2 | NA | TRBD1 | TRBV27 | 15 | TGTGCCAGCGCTCAGGGGCAGGGGGGACACTATGGCTACACCTTC | CASAQGQGGHYGYTF
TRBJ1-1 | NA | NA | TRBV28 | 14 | TGTGCCAGTTCACCCGGGGAGGGGAACACTGAAGCTTTCTTT | CASSPGEGNTEAFF
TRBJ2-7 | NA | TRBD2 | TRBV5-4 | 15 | TGTGCCAGCAGCAGCGGGACTAGCGGGGGCTACGAGCAGTACTTC | CASSSGTSGGYEQYF
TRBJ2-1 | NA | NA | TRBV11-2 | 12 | TGTGCCAGCAGCTTAGCAGGGTTGATTAAGTTCTTC | CASSLAGLIKFF
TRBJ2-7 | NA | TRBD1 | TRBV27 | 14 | TGTGCCAGCACCTCCGGGACAGGGGCCTACGAGCAGTACTTC | CASTSGTGAYEQYF
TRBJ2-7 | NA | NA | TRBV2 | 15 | TGTGCCAGCAGTGACAGGGGGGCAAACTCCTACGAGCAGTACTTC | CASSDRGANSYEQYF